Below are 6 T cell receptor beta chains sequenced from a single sample in a study of cytomegalovirus exposure and HLA in healthy donors. It was with 60 Vbeta and 13 Jbeta primers that the PCR ran. Clones were read by immunoSEQ multiplex PCR, and TCRdb kept only the in-frame ones, dropping some. In all, the sample yields tens of thousands of clones. Material: PBMCs. Receptor source: a young man in good health and CMV-seropositive.

The chain links TRBV9 to TRBJ2-7, with TRBD1 matching 7 bases. V shed 2 bases, J shed 3 bases, and the junction held 8 bases outside the gene matches. CDR1 SGDLS and CDR2 YYNGEE come from the germline V gene. CDR3 length: 15 residues. Here the CDR3 reads CASSVSGTAIYEQYF. DNA of the CDR3: TGTGCCAGCAGCGTCTCTGGGACAGCAATCTACGAGCAGTACTTC.

The J gene is TRBJ1-5, the V gene TRBV2; 7 nucleotides match TRBD1. Per germline, CDR1 SNHLY and CDR2 FYNNEI. Trimming took 8 bases from V and 4 from J; bases not matched to a gene: 2. The CDR3 spans 12 residues. The CDR3 DNA follows: TGTGCCAGCGCGACAGGGAATCAGCCCCAGCATTTT. Its protein product is CASATGNQPQHF.

The rearrangement joins TRBV5-1 to TRBJ1-2; 8 bases fit TRBD1. CDR1 and CDR2 from the germline V gene are SGHRS and YFSETQ. J gave up 4 bases and V 4 bases, and 15 bases lay outside the gene matches. This CDR3 is built from 17 residues. Written as DNA, the CDR3 is TGCGCCAGCAGCCCTCGGACAGGGCCCCCAGCGGGCTATGGCTACACCTTC. Its protein is CASSPRTGPPAGYGYTF.

The chain is built from TRBV28 and TRBJ2-1; 9 nucleotides match TRBD1. CDR3 length equals 15 residues. Losses at the gene ends were 1 base for V and 15 bases for J; bases not matched to a gene: 13. Germline values: CDR1 MDHEN, CDR2 SYDVKM. CDR3 bases: TGTGCCAGCAGTTTATTGGGGACAGGGTTACACGACAGGTTCTTC. Its translation: CASSLLGTGLHDRFF. Full variable domain (outside the CDR3, taken from reference TRBV28 and TRBJ2-1): DVKVTQSSRYLVKRTGEKVFLECVQDMDHENMFWYRQDPGLGLRLIYFSYDVKMKEKGDIPEGYSVSREKKERFSLILESASTNQTSMYLCASSLLGTGLHDRFFGPGTRLTVL.

The V and J genes are TRBV2 and TRBJ1-1, with D possibly TRBD1 on 5 matching bases. V was pared by 5 bases and J by 10 bases, with 11 bases between. The CDR3 spans 11 residues. Germline-derived CDR1 and CDR2 are SNHLY and FYNNEI. As DNA, the CDR3 is TGTGCCAGCAGTTCAGGGCGGATAGCTTTCTTT. Encoded protein: CASSSGRIAFF.

The genes are TRBV18 and TRBJ2-5, with 9 bases matching TRBD1. This CDR3 is built from 13 residues. Germline assignment: CDR1 KGHSH and CDR2 LQKENI. Germline trimming cut 4 bases from V and 3 bases from J; bases unmatched to any gene: 0. In DNA form, the CDR3 reads TGTGCCAGCTCACGGGACAGGGAAGAGACCCAGTACTTC. It is translated as CASSRDREETQYF.